Only a few counts were recorded for the clone carrying this T cell receptor beta chain. Its antigen is as yet unknown. Germline is not matched at one junction end, which may reflect a read error. As previously described, bulk TCR libraries were made using listed TCR primers. TCRdb used MiXCR to reprocess the PCR reads, holding one entry per CDR3 protein. Of about 510,000 distinct CDR3 sequences in the sample, 25% were seen once. This record belongs to a study of molecular identifiers for immune sequencing clone quantification. Whole-study findings and limits: Identical TCR molecules that share a barcode could lead to an underestimation of highly expanded clone sizes.

With RNA at 10%, 30% or 50%, naive CD8 libraries came from approximately 20,000 to 980,000 sorted cells. Naive CD8 T cells were sorted, and the gate applied was CD8+CD4-CCR7+CD45RA+. The CDR3 covers 14 residues. Germline CDR1 SGHVS, CDR2 FQNEAQ. The chain joins TRBV7-8 to TRBJ1-1; no clear D gene. The TCR originated in a human donor in good health. Some libraries in this study had Jurkat cell RNA spiked in. The sequencing input was naive CD8+ T cells from blood, with Jurkat cell RNA spiked in. Subset: FACS-sorted CD8+CD4-CCR7+CD45RA+ naive T cells. This chain's CDR3 is CASSLEAAYTGAFF. The DNA for the CDR3 is TGTGCCAGCAGCCTAGAGGCGGCCTACACTGGAGCTTTCTTT. Full variable domain (missing parts from reference TRBV7-8 and TRBJ1-1): GAGVSQSPRYKVAKRGQDVALRCDPISGHVSLFWYQQALGQGPEFLTYFQNEAQLDKSGLPSDRFFAERPEGSVSTLKIQRTQQEDSAVYLCASSLEAAYTGAFFGQGTRLTVV.